This T cell receptor (beta chain) was sequenced in a study of CXCR3-negative and CXCR3-positive naive CD8 T cells. As concerns this clonotype: As yet, its antigen is unknown.

Every individual CD8+ T cell subset underwent sorting in triplicate at approximately 300,000 cells apiece. General study results and limits: Within a donor, both naive subsets shared TRBV-TRBJ usage, unlike memory cells.

The TRB libraries of cDNA were built by UMI-labeled 5' RACE. TCRdb reanalyzed the 5' RACE reads, giving one entry per CDR3 protein sequence and no DNA. Here the sample table reports about 58,000 distinct CDR3 sequences. The CDR3 has 17 residues. The germline CDR1 and CDR2 sequences are KGHDR and SFDVKD. The chain carries TRBV24-1 and TRBJ2-5; without DNA, the TCRdb call of TRBD1 cannot be checked. This clonotype originated in a human donor in good health. Some clones in this sample may be carry-over from other donors' samples. The sequenced material came from naive CXCR3- CD8+ T cells from blood. Described subset: CD45RO-CCR7+CD27+CD95- naive CD8+ T cells lacking CXCR3 (TNR3-). CDR3 protein: CATSDARQGTRQETQYF.